Only a few counts were recorded for the clone carrying this TCR beta chain. The sample has other DNA sequences that encode this CDR3 too. The data derive from a study of cytomegalovirus exposure and HLA in healthy donors. The PCR ran on 60 Vbeta and 13 Jbeta primers. The assay was immunoSEQ multiplex PCR, and TCRdb's table has in-frame clones only and misses some. Of some 130,000 clones listed, more than 65% were seen once; the top ten hold roughly 2.6%. The sequenced sample was PBMCs. The TCR originated in a man aged 50 or older in good health and CMV-seronegative.

The CDR3 loop is CASSLGQQETQYF. Written as DNA, the CDR3 is TGTGCCAGCAGCTTGGGACAGCAAGAGACCCAGTACTTC. The chain combines TRBV5-6 with TRBJ2-5; D is possibly TRBD1 (5 bases). Germline CDR1 reads SGHDT; CDR2 reads YYEEEE. Trimming took 0 bases from V and 2 from J, leaving 5 bases between them. This CDR3 contains 13 residues.